These 11 T cell receptor beta chains were sequenced from one sample in a study of vaccination effects on CD4 cells after COVID-19. CD4+ T cells specific for antigen were expanded with viral peptide pools by the ViraFEST assay before sequencing. After roughly eleven days in culture, the CD4+ T cells were isolated. Repertoires were generated with immunoSEQ multiplex PCR, while TCRdb's copy carries only in-frame clones and drops some. Of tens of thousands of clones in the sample, roughly 72% were seen once. The antigens for these receptors are not known. This sample comprised CD4+ T cells from PBMCs cultured with HCoV-229E spike peptides, obtained before COVID-19 vaccination. The source of these receptors is a human donor who received a COVID-19 vaccine.

This clone has more than one count but fewer than ten. This chain connects TRBV2 to TRBJ1-6; D is undetermined. V was cut by 2 bases and J by 7 bases, with 12 bases left in between. The germline V gene encodes CDR1 SNHLY and CDR2 FYNNEI. The CDR3 is 15 amino acids. This CDR3 is CASSENGLQNSPLHF. The CDR3 region has the DNA TGTGCCAGCAGTGAAAACGGACTCCAGAATTCACCCCTCCACTTT.

The chain combines TRBV5-5 with TRBJ2-7, with 8 bases fitting TRBD1. V was pared by 0 bases and J by 6 bases, with 11 bases of the junction left unmatched. This CDR3 is 16 amino acids long. The germline V gene encodes CDR1 SGHKS and CDR2 YYEKEE (reference sequence). The CDR3 region is CASSLGGTGANGEQYV. CDR3 DNA: TGTGCCAGCAGCTTGGGGGGGACAGGCGCCAATGGCGAGCAGTACGTC.

The CDR3 loop reads CASSLVGTPAATDTQYF. DNA of the CDR3: TGTGCCAGCAGCTTAGTCGGGACTCCAGCAGCTACAGATACGCAGTATTTT. J is TRBJ2-3 and V is TRBV7-2, with a weak D call TRBD2 (6 bases). The length of the CDR3 is 17 residues. Germline V gene sequence: CDR1 SGHTA, CDR2 FQGNSA. Between the trimmed V and J ends, which lost 1 base and 3 bases, there was a span of 17 bases.

The V gene is TRBV12-3 or TRBV12-4, the J gene TRBJ1-2; tentative D call: TRBD1 (5 bases). CDR3 length: 13 amino acids. V lost 6 bases to trimming and J lost 5 bases, with 13 bases between them. For the CDR3, the DNA is TGTGCCAGCAGCAGGGACGGACCTTATGGCTACACCTTC. This codes for CASSRDGPYGYTF.

This clone was counted once. The chain employs TRBV24-1 and TRBJ2-3; D unresolved. Trimming took 4 bases from V and 2 from J, leaving 12 bases between them. Germline assignment: CDR1 KGHDR and CDR2 SFDVKD. The CDR3 runs to 15 residues. The CDR3 reads CATSEPPGFTDTQYF. CDR3 DNA: TGTGCCACCAGTGAACCTCCCGGGTTCACAGATACGCAGTATTTT.

The rearrangement uses TRBV10-1 and TRBJ2-3, with TRBD1 matching over 7 bases. The CDR3 is 14 residues long. Trimming at V came to 3 bases and at J to 6 bases, leaving 6 bases not matched to a gene. CDR1 WNHNN and CDR2 SYGVQD come from the germline V gene (reference sequence). CDR3 residues: CASSEGTDQDTQYF. The CDR3 DNA sequence: TGCGCCAGCAGTGAAGGGACAGATCAGGATACGCAGTATTTT.

V is TRBV3-1 (or the pseudogene TRBV3-2) and J is TRBJ2-3, with D hard to call. Germline-derived CDR1 and CDR2 are LGHDT and YNNKEL (reference sequence). The ends were cut back, 5 bases at V and 2 bases at J, with 20 bases in the middle. The CDR3 runs to 17 residues. In nucleotides, the CDR3 is TGTGCCAGCAGCTCAATGGCACACCCCTATAACACAGATACGCAGTATTTT. Amino acid sequence: CASSSMAHPYNTDTQYF.

The CDR3 reads CATREGNEKLFF. In DNA, the CDR3 is TGTGCCACCCGAGAGGGCAATGAAAAACTGTTTTTT. The chain carries TRBV15 and TRBJ1-4; D unclear. V was trimmed by 8 bases and J by 5 bases, leaving 9 bases between them. The CDR3 contains 12 residues. Germline loops: CDR1 LNHNV, CDR2 YYDKDF (reference sequence).

The V and J genes are TRBV4-1 and TRBJ2-1; tentative D call: TRBD1 (5 bases). CDR3 length: 14 amino acids. V shed 4 bases and J shed 5 bases, with 12 bases lying between them. Germline CDR1 is MGHRA and CDR2 is YSYEKL. The CDR3 region is CASSPGPGNNEQFF. The CDR3 DNA sequence: TGCGCCAGCAGCCCCGGCCCAGGGAACAATGAGCAGTTCTTC.

The rearrangement links TRBV6-5 to TRBJ1-2; D uncertain. Trimming cost V 6 bases and J 0 bases, with 11 bases left between them. Germline lookup yields CDR1 MNHEY and CDR2 SVGAGI. This CDR3 has 14 residues. For the CDR3, the DNA is TGTGCCAGCAGCACCACAGATACTAACTATGGCTACACCTTC. Its translation is CASSTTDTNYGYTF.

The CDR3 DNA reads TGTGCCTGGAGGGGGCGGGTCGCCGGGGAGCTGTTTTTT. Amino acids: CAWRGRVAGELFF. The chain is built from TRBV30 and TRBJ2-2, with D perhaps matching TRBD1 or TRBD2 (5 bases each). The V gene lost 3 bases and the J gene lost 6 bases, with 11 bases spanning the gap. CDR3 length: 13 amino acids. From germline, CDR1 is GTSNPN and CDR2 SVGIG (reference sequence).